One sample yielded the 23 T cell receptor beta chains listed below, sequenced in a study of cytomegalovirus exposure and HLA in healthy donors. 60 Vbeta and 13 Jbeta primers were used in PCR. The assay was immunoSEQ multiplex PCR, and TCRdb's table has in-frame clones only and misses some. The data hold around 100,000 clones, with around 84% observed a single time. What was sequenced was PBMCs. The origin of the receptors is a woman aged 35 to 49 in good health and CMV-seropositive.

The chain recombines TRBV25-1 with TRBJ2-7; 8 bases are a match to TRBD1. CDR3 length equals 15 residues. CDR1 is MGHDK and CDR2 is SYGVNS in the germline V gene. The junction had 8 bases not matched to a gene; V was cut back by 4 bases and J by 3 bases. CDR3 loop: CASSARQGLGYEQYF. The CDR3, as DNA: TGTGCCAGCAGTGCACGACAGGGGTTAGGCTACGAGCAGTACTTC.

The V gene is TRBV7-6, the J gene TRBJ1-1; D is undetermined. Germline V lookup: CDR1 SGHVS, CDR2 FNYEAQ. CDR3 length: 13 residues. V lost 1 base to trimming and J lost 4 bases, with 7 bases between them. CDR3 DNA sequence: TGTGCCAGCAGCTTAGGGCCCCTCACTGAAGCTTTCTTT. Amino acid sequence: CASSLGPLTEAFF.

The gene calls are TRBV28 and TRBJ1-5; the match to TRBD1 covers 9 bases. Losses at the gene ends were 5 bases for V and 3 bases for J; bases not matched to a gene: 5. The CDR3 length is 15 residues. The germline gives CDR1 MDHEN, CDR2 SYDVKM. CDR3 residues: CASSKGTGYNQPQHF. CDR3 in DNA: TGTGCCAGCAGTAAAGGGACAGGGTACAATCAGCCCCAGCATTTT. Together with reference TRBV28 and TRBJ1-5, the CDR3 gives the full variable domain: DVKVTQSSRYLVKRTGEKVFLECVQDMDHENMFWYRQDPGLGLRLIYFSYDVKMKEKGDIPEGYSVSREKKERFSLILESASTNQTSMYLCASSKGTGYNQPQHFGDGTRLSIL.

V and J are TRBV4-1 and TRBJ2-7; D uncertain. Germline V lookup: CDR1 MGHRA, CDR2 YSYEKL. The CDR3 covers 15 residues. The V end was cut by 2 bases, the J end by 6 bases, with 17 bases between. In DNA, the CDR3 is TGCGCCAGCAGCCAACTGGTGGGCAGCCTCCTCGAGCAGTACTTC. It codes for CASSQLVGSLLEQYF.

This clone came up once. The V call is TRBV6-1, the J call TRBJ1-6; D is perhaps TRBD1 (6 bases). Trimming took 8 bases from V and 9 from J, leaving 17 bases between them. The CDR3 covers 14 residues. Germline V gene data show CDR1 as MNHNS and CDR2 as SASEGT. Here the CDR3 reads CASQPLGGGSPLHF. As DNA, the CDR3 is TGTGCCAGCCAACCCCTTGGGGGCGGTTCACCCCTCCACTTT.

The chain has TRBV7-3 and TRBJ2-1; D remains ambiguous. Trimming left V 5 bases short and J 5 bases short, with 16 bases between. Germline-derived CDR1 and CDR2 are SGHTA and FQGTGA. The CDR3 has 15 residues. The CDR3 DNA sequence: TGTGCCAGCAGCCCGAAGTGGTCAGTTAACAATGAGCAGTTCTTC. This sequence encodes CASSPKWSVNNEQFF.

This clone came up once. V gene TRBV11-2 combines with J gene TRBJ2-7; TRBD2 matches at 7 bases. CDR3 length: 16 amino acids. Germline V gene sequence: CDR1 SGHAT, CDR2 FQNNGV. V trimming: 1 base; J trimming: 2 bases; junction bases outside the gene matches: 8. The CDR3 loop reads CASSLGQLAYTYEQYF. DNA of the CDR3: TGTGCCAGCAGCTTAGGCCAACTAGCGTATACCTACGAGCAGTACTTC.

The rearrangement uses TRBV6-4 and TRBJ1-5, with unresolved D. V was pared by 0 bases and J by 1 base, with 7 bases between. Germline V lookup: CDR1 MRHNA, CDR2 SNTAGT. CDR3 length equals 15 residues. The CDR3 loop reads CASSDSLRSNQPQHF. CDR3 bases: TGTGCCAGCAGTGACTCTCTCAGAAGCAATCAGCCCCAGCATTTT.

This sequence joins TRBV5-3 and TRBJ2-1; 8 bases agree with TRBD2. TRBV5-3 is reported as an ORF; its role is uncertain. The CDR3 length is 14 residues. V shed 9 bases, J shed 4 bases, and the junction held 9 bases outside the gene matches. CDR3 DNA: TGTGCCACTCCGGGACTAGTCCTGTACAATGAGCAGTTCTTC. Residues: CATPGLVLYNEQFF.

The chain carries TRBV5-1 and TRBJ2-1, with 16 bases that match TRBD2. Germline loops: CDR1 SGHRS, CDR2 YFSETQ. V shed 5 bases, J shed 8 bases, and the junction held 7 bases outside the gene matches. The CDR3 sequence is 16 residues long. CDR3: CASRGLAGGPGDEQFF. CDR3 bases: TGCGCCAGCAGGGGACTAGCGGGAGGGCCTGGGGATGAGCAGTTCTTC.

This clone has a handful of counts. The genes are TRBV19 and TRBJ2-1; 12 bases fit TRBD2. Per germline, CDR1 LNHDA and CDR2 SQIVND (reference sequence). Germline trimming cut 6 bases from V and 9 bases from J; bases unmatched to any gene: 9. The CDR3 runs to 15 residues. CDR3 nucleotides: TGTGCCAGTAGCCCCCCCGGACTAGCGGGAAGTGAGCAGTTCTTC. The encoded protein is CASSPPGLAGSEQFF.

The chain employs TRBV6-5 and TRBJ2-7; 7 bases map to TRBD2. Trimming took 4 bases from V and 3 from J; bases not matched to a gene: 9. This CDR3 contains 15 residues. From germline, CDR1 is MNHEY and CDR2 SVGAGI. CDR3 in DNA: TGTGCCAGCAGTTCTACTAGCGAGGGGATCTACGAGCAGTACTTC. Its protein product is CASSSTSEGIYEQYF.

The chain has TRBV5-1 and TRBJ2-7; 11 bases map to TRBD1. V was pared by 4 bases and J by 6 bases, with 6 bases of the junction left unmatched. This CDR3 has 14 amino acids. The germline CDR1 and CDR2 sequences are SGHRS and YFSETQ. The CDR3 sequence: CASSLGQGVFEQYF. CDR3 DNA: TGCGCCAGCAGCCTGGGACAGGGGGTCTTCGAGCAGTACTTC. Variable domain in full (rest from reference TRBV5-1 and TRBJ2-7): KAGVTQTPRYLIKTRGQQVTLSCSPISGHRSVSWYQQTPGQGLQFLFEYFSETQRNKGNFPGRFSGRQFSNSRSEMNVSTLELGDSALYLCASSLGQGVFEQYFGPGTRLTVT.

The chain links TRBV6-6 to TRBJ1-1; 8 positions match TRBD1. The CDR3 runs 11 residues. Losses at the gene ends were 5 bases for V and 11 bases for J; bases not matched to a gene: 4. Germline CDR1 is MNHNY and CDR2 is SVGAGI (reference sequence). CDR3 DNA: TGTGCCAGCAGTACCCGGGACAGGGCTTTCTTT. Protein: CASSTRDRAFF.

The V gene is TRBV28, the J gene TRBJ2-7; 10 bases line up with TRBD2. J gave up 2 bases and V 5 bases, and 6 bases lay outside the gene matches. CDR1 is MDHEN and CDR2 is SYDVKM in the germline V gene. This CDR3 is 15 amino acids long. CDR3 sequence (DNA): TGTGCCAGCAGTGGGACTAGCGAAACCACCTACGAGCAGTACTTC. Translated: CASSGTSETTYEQYF.

The rearrangement uses TRBV14 and TRBJ2-7; D may be TRBD1 (5 bases). CDR3 size: 14 residues. The V gene's germline CDR1 is SGHDN and CDR2 FVKESK. V was clipped by 0 bases and J by 3 bases, with 9 bases between them. DNA for the CDR3: TGTGCCAGCAGCCAAGAAAGGCAGGGCTACGAGCAGTACTTC. Translating it yields CASSQERQGYEQYF. The full variable domain, completed using reference TRBV14 and TRBJ2-7, is EAGVTQFPSHSVIEKGQTVTLRCDPISGHDNLYWYRRVMGKEIKFLLHFVKESKQDESGMPNNRFLAERTGGTYSTLKVQPAELEDSGVYFCASSQERQGYEQYFGPGTRLTVT.

This clone occurred a few times. The chain carries TRBV28 and TRBJ1-1; the match to TRBD1 covers 7 bases. V trimming: 6 bases; J trimming: 8 bases; junction bases outside the gene matches: 12. Germline V gene data show CDR1 as MDHEN and CDR2 as SYDVKM. The length of the CDR3 is 14 residues. Written as DNA, the CDR3 is TGTGCCAGCAGCCCCGGACAGGTCAGGCCCGAAGCTTTCTTT. Translated, it gives CASSPGQVRPEAFF.

The chain links TRBV27 to TRBJ1-5; 7 bases match TRBD1. Germline assignment: CDR1 MNHEY and CDR2 SMNVEV (reference sequence). The CDR3 loop spans 15 amino acids. The V gene end was trimmed by 10 bases and the J gene end by 0 bases; junction bases not matched to a gene: 9. The CDR3 DNA reads as TGTGCCAACTTAACAGGGGCCCTTAGCAATCAGCCCCAGCATTTT. It encodes CANLTGALSNQPQHF.

The chain uses TRBV16 and TRBJ2-2, with D uncertain. Trimming removed 4 bases from V and 1 base from J, with 7 bases in between. Germline V CDR1 and CDR2: KGHSY, FQNENV. The CDR3 consists of 14 residues. CDR3 amino acids: CASSPTVNTGELFF. The DNA of the CDR3 is TGTGCCAGCAGCCCTACGGTGAACACCGGGGAGCTGTTTTTT. The full variable domain, completed using reference TRBV16 and TRBJ2-2, is GEEVAQTPKHLVRGEGQKAKLYCAPIKGHSYVFWYQQVLKNEFKFLISFQNENVFDETGMPKERFSAKCLPNSPCSLEIQATKLEDSAVYFCASSPTVNTGELFFGEGSRLTVL.

This clone was recorded a few times. This chain connects TRBV29-1 to TRBJ2-7, with a possible D match to TRBD1 (6 bases). The CDR3 consists of 13 residues. Trimming shortened V by 7 bases and J by 5 bases, and 18 bases separated the two germline ends. Germline V gives CDR1 SQVTM, CDR2 ANQGSEA. The CDR3: CSGVLVGGHEQYF. The CDR3, as DNA: TGCAGCGGTGTTTTGGTTGGGGGCCACGAGCAGTACTTC.

The chain is built from TRBV9 and TRBJ2-3; D not certain. There are 14 residues in the CDR3. Trimming left V 4 bases short and J 6 bases short, with 15 bases between. CDR1 and CDR2 from the germline V gene are SGDLS and YYNGEE. The CDR3 DNA follows: TGTGCCAGCAGCCGCGCCCAAAGATCGGATACGCAGTATTTT. Residues: CASSRAQRSDTQYF.

There are a few counts of this clone. The genes are TRBV28 and TRBJ1-5; D unresolved. The germline CDR1 and CDR2 sequences are MDHEN and SYDVKM. CDR3 length: 12 amino acids. Trimming stripped 5 bases from V and 12 bases from J, with 14 bases between. The CDR3 DNA reads TGTGCCAGCAGTGGCCCGCACAGTAGCCAGCATTTT. Its translation: CASSGPHSSQHF. The full variable domain, completed using reference TRBV28 and TRBJ1-5, is DVKVTQSSRYLVKRTGEKVFLECVQDMDHENMFWYRQDPGLGLRLIYFSYDVKMKEKGDIPEGYSVSREKKERFSLILESASTNQTSMYLCASSGPHSSQHFGDGTRLSIL.

The chain joins TRBV19 to TRBJ1-5; TRBD1 might be the D (6 bases). From germline, CDR1 is LNHDA and CDR2 SQIVND (reference sequence). The ends were cut back, 5 bases at V and 0 bases at J, with 14 bases in the middle. This CDR3 spans 16 amino acids. CDR3 in DNA: TGTGCCAGTAGTGCCCGGACAGTTTATAGCAATCAGCCCCAGCATTTT. It translates to CASSARTVYSNQPQHF.